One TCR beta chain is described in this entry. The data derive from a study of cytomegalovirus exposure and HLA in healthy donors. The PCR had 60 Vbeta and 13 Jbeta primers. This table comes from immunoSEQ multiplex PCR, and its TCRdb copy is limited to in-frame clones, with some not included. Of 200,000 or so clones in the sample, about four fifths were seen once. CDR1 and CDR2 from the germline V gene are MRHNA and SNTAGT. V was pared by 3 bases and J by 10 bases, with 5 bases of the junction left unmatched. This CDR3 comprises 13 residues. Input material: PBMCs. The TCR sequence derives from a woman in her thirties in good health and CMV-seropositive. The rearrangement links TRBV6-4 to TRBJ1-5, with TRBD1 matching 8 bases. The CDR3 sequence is CASSESGGLPQHF. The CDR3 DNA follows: TGTGCCAGCAGTGAATCAGGGGGCTTACCCCAGCATTTT.